A selection of T cell receptor beta chains follows, all from one sample in a study of beta chain features in type 1 diabetes. The method was immunoSEQ multiplex PCR; TCRdb's version includes in-frame clones alone and lacks a portion of them. The sample carries about 140,000 clones, approximately 9.8% recorded once. Sample: central memory CD4+ T cells from blood. The origin of the receptors is a woman aged 40 to 49 in good health. CDR3s include the opening cysteine and the closing phenylalanine or tryptophan. The D gene is left open where the match is weak. Clone size, where shown, is once, few, many, or a class for clones that have expanded.

clone_size: .; v_call: TRBV7-2; d_call: TRBD2; j_call: TRBJ2-7; cdr3_nt: TGTGCCAGCAGCTTAGTGGCCACTAGCGGGGAATACGAGCAGTACTTC; cdr3_aa: CASSLVATSGEYEQYF
clone_size: many; v_call: TRBV7-2; d_call: TRBD2; j_call: TRBJ2-1; cdr3_nt: TGTGCCAGCAGCTTAGCAGCGGGGACCGAGCAGTTCTTC; cdr3_aa: CASSLAAGTEQFF
clone_size: few; v_call: TRBV5-1; d_call: TRBD1; j_call: TRBJ2-5; cdr3_nt: TGCGCCAGCAGCGCACAGGGGAATGAGGAGACCCAGTACTTC; cdr3_aa: CASSAQGNEETQYF
clone_size: .; v_call: TRBV10-2; d_call: TRBD2; j_call: TRBJ2-3; cdr3_nt: TGCGCCAGCAGTGAGAATCGACGAGCGGGGAGCACAGATACGCAGTATTTT; cdr3_aa: CASSENRRAGSTDTQYF
clone_size: few; v_call: TRBV15; d_call: .; j_call: TRBJ2-3; cdr3_nt: TGTGCCACCAGCAGAGGCCCCCCTAGCGCTAGCACAGATACGCAGTATTTT; cdr3_aa: CATSRGPPSASTDTQYF
clone_size: many; v_call: TRBV29-1; d_call: TRBD2; j_call: TRBJ2-1; cdr3_nt: TGCAGCGGCCAGCTGGGAGGGTTGGAGCAGTTCTTC; cdr3_aa: CSGQLGGLEQFF
clone_size: few; v_call: TRBV7-2; d_call: .; j_call: TRBJ2-7; cdr3_nt: TGTGCCAGCAGCTTAGCGGCTGGCCTCTCCTACGAGCAGTACTTC; cdr3_aa: CASSLAAGLSYEQYF
clone_size: .; v_call: TRBV2; d_call: TRBD1; j_call: TRBJ1-2; cdr3_nt: TGTGCCAGCAGAATCCGGGACAGGGGCGACTTCGGCGGCTACACCTTC; cdr3_aa: CASRIRDRGDFGGYTF
clone_size: many; v_call: TRBV5-6; d_call: TRBD1; j_call: TRBJ1-5; cdr3_nt: TGTGCCAGCAGCTCAGGGGGCTATCAGCCCCAGCATTTT; cdr3_aa: CASSSGGYQPQHF
clone_size: few; v_call: TRBV6-1; d_call: TRBD1; j_call: TRBJ2-2; cdr3_nt: TGTGCCGCCGCACCGGGACAGCCCACCGGGGAGCTGTTTTTT; cdr3_aa: CAAAPGQPTGELFF
clone_size: .; v_call: TRBV7-8; d_call: TRBD1; j_call: TRBJ1-1; cdr3_nt: TGTGCCAGCAGCCCACAGGGGGGGTCTGAAGCTTTCTTT; cdr3_aa: CASSPQGGSEAFF
clone_size: few; v_call: TRBV2; d_call: TRBD1; j_call: TRBJ2-3; cdr3_nt: TGTGCCAGCAGCTTCCGGGACAGGGTTACAGATACGCAGTATTTT; cdr3_aa: CASSFRDRVTDTQYF
clone_size: .; v_call: TRBV5-1; d_call: TRBD2; j_call: TRBJ2-3; cdr3_nt: TGCGCCAGCAGCTCTCTAGCGGGGGGCCTCAGCACAGATACGCAGTATTTT; cdr3_aa: CASSSLAGGLSTDTQYF
clone_size: few; v_call: TRBV4-3; d_call: .; j_call: TRBJ2-5; cdr3_nt: TGCGCCAGCAGCCAGTCAATAGGAGCTTACCAAGAGACCCAGTACTTC; cdr3_aa: CASSQSIGAYQETQYF
clone_size: many; v_call: TRBV14; d_call: .; j_call: TRBJ2-7; cdr3_nt: TGTGCCAGCAGCAAAGGCGGGGACGAGCAGTACTTC; cdr3_aa: CASSKGGDEQYF
clone_size: .; v_call: TRBV2; d_call: .; j_call: TRBJ2-7; cdr3_nt: TGTGCCAGCAGTGGAATTGATAGCTACGAGCAGTACTTC; cdr3_aa: CASSGIDSYEQYF
clone_size: many; v_call: TRBV19; d_call: TRBD2; j_call: TRBJ2-7; cdr3_nt: TGTGCCAGTACAGCCGGGGGGGGCTGGCACGTCTTC; cdr3_aa: CASTAGGGWHVF
clone_size: many; v_call: TRBV7-2; d_call: TRBD2; j_call: TRBJ2-5; cdr3_nt: TGTGCCAGCAGCGCCCGACTAGCAGAGGAGACCCAGTACTTC; cdr3_aa: CASSARLAEETQYF
clone_size: .; v_call: TRBV29-1; d_call: .; j_call: TRBJ2-2; cdr3_nt: TGCAGCGTGGCGGGACAGCACTTCACCGGGGAGCTGTTTTTT; cdr3_aa: CSVAGQHFTGELFF
clone_size: .; v_call: TRBV11-2; d_call: .; j_call: TRBJ1-2; cdr3_nt: TGTGCCAGCAGCTTGGGGGGAGCCTATGGCTACACCTTC; cdr3_aa: CASSLGGAYGYTF
clone_size: few; v_call: TRBV29-1; d_call: .; j_call: TRBJ2-5; cdr3_nt: TGCAGCGGATTACAGGGTTGGGGTGAGACCCAGTACTTC; cdr3_aa: CSGLQGWGETQYF
clone_size: few; v_call: TRBV4-1; d_call: .; j_call: TRBJ2-7; cdr3_nt: TGCGCCAGCAGCCAAGGCCCAGGGTACGAGCAGTACTTC; cdr3_aa: CASSQGPGYEQYF
clone_size: .; v_call: TRBV19; d_call: .; j_call: TRBJ2-7; cdr3_nt: TGTGCCAGTACCAACTCCTACGAGCAGTACTTC; cdr3_aa: CASTNSYEQYF
clone_size: .; v_call: TRBV5-1; d_call: TRBD1; j_call: TRBJ2-7; cdr3_nt: TGCGCCAGCAGCCGGGGACAGGGACCCTACGAGCAGTACTTC; cdr3_aa: CASSRGQGPYEQYF
clone_size: few; v_call: TRBV9; d_call: .; j_call: TRBJ1-1; cdr3_nt: TGTGCCAGCAGCGCGCGCACAGGGCGGGGGACTGAAGCTTTCTTT; cdr3_aa: CASSARTGRGTEAFF
clone_size: few; v_call: TRBV6-4; d_call: .; j_call: TRBJ2-1; cdr3_nt: TGTGCCAGCAGTGGCCCAAGGGGCGGTGAGCAGTTCTTC; cdr3_aa: CASSGPRGGEQFF
clone_size: .; v_call: TRBV28; d_call: TRBD2; j_call: TRBJ2-1; cdr3_nt: TGTGCCAGCAGTCCAGGACTAGCGGGGTCTAATGAGCAGTTCTTC; cdr3_aa: CASSPGLAGSNEQFF
clone_size: .; v_call: TRBV19; d_call: TRBD1; j_call: TRBJ1-5; cdr3_nt: TGTGCCAGTAGTACGCAGGGGGCGTGGCGACAGCCCCAGCATTTT; cdr3_aa: CASSTQGAWRQPQHF
clone_size: few; v_call: TRBV5-1; d_call: .; j_call: TRBJ1-2; cdr3_nt: TGCGCCAGCAGCTTGGAGGGGTGGGCGAACTATGGCTACACCTTC; cdr3_aa: CASSLEGWANYGYTF
clone_size: .; v_call: TRBV4-2; d_call: .; j_call: TRBJ1-3; cdr3_nt: TGTGCCAGCAGCCAAGACAGGGGTGCTGGAAACACCATATATTTT; cdr3_aa: CASSQDRGAGNTIYF
clone_size: many; v_call: TRBV9; d_call: .; j_call: TRBJ2-7; cdr3_nt: TGTGCCAGCAGCTCCGCAACAGGGTCCAGCGAGCAGTACTTC; cdr3_aa: CASSSATGSSEQYF
clone_size: many; v_call: TRBV29-1; d_call: .; j_call: TRBJ2-7; cdr3_nt: TGCAGCGTCCTTACTATATACGAGCAGTACTTC; cdr3_aa: CSVLTIYEQYF
clone_size: few; v_call: TRBV9; d_call: .; j_call: TRBJ2-3; cdr3_nt: TGTGCCAGCAGCGTAGAAGGGAGAACAGATACGCAGTATTTT; cdr3_aa: CASSVEGRTDTQYF
clone_size: few; v_call: TRBV7-9; d_call: TRBD1; j_call: TRBJ1-1; cdr3_nt: TGTGCCAGCACCCCGGACAGGGGCCAAAGGGTAAACACTGAAGCTTTCTTT; cdr3_aa: CASTPDRGQRVNTEAFF
clone_size: few; v_call: TRBV6-1; d_call: .; j_call: TRBJ1-2; cdr3_nt: TGTGCCAGCAGTGAAGCTCCCAGGGGCGGCTATGGCTACACCTTC; cdr3_aa: CASSEAPRGGYGYTF
clone_size: .; v_call: TRBV29-1; d_call: .; j_call: TRBJ2-1; cdr3_nt: TGCAGCGTTGGGGAGGGGGGTCCATCGGCTGAGCAGTTCTTC; cdr3_aa: CSVGEGGPSAEQFF
clone_size: few; v_call: TRBV7-2; d_call: .; j_call: TRBJ2-2; cdr3_nt: TGTGCCAGCAGATTCGGGGGAAACACCGGGGAGCTGTTTTTT; cdr3_aa: CASRFGGNTGELFF
clone_size: once; v_call: TRBV27; d_call: TRBD2; j_call: TRBJ2-7; cdr3_nt: TGTGCCAGCAGTTCCAAGGGAGGGCGGGCCGAGCAGTACTTC; cdr3_aa: CASSSKGGRAEQYF
clone_size: many; v_call: TRBV28; d_call: .; j_call: TRBJ2-6; cdr3_nt: TGTGCCAGCAGCTATTCGCGGGCTGGGGCCAACGTCCTGACTTTC; cdr3_aa: CASSYSRAGANVLTF
clone_size: .; v_call: TRBV29-1; d_call: .; j_call: TRBJ2-7; cdr3_nt: TGCAGCGTCGGCTCATCCGGGACTCCCCCCTACGAGCAGTACTTC; cdr3_aa: CSVGSSGTPPYEQYF
clone_size: .; v_call: TRBV6-1; d_call: .; j_call: TRBJ2-1; cdr3_nt: TGTGCCAGCCATAGCGCTTCCTACAATGAGCAGTTCTTC; cdr3_aa: CASHSASYNEQFF
clone_size: .; v_call: TRBV10-3; d_call: .; j_call: TRBJ2-3; cdr3_nt: TGTGCCATTACGTCGGGGGTGAGCACAGATACGCAGTATTTT; cdr3_aa: CAITSGVSTDTQYF
clone_size: .; v_call: TRBV2; d_call: TRBD1; j_call: TRBJ1-5; cdr3_nt: TGTGCCAGCAGTGGCAGGAGGGGGCTGGGCAATCAGCCCCAGCATTTT; cdr3_aa: CASSGRRGLGNQPQHF
clone_size: few; v_call: TRBV7-6; d_call: TRBD1; j_call: TRBJ2-7; cdr3_nt: TGTGCCAGCAGCTTAGTGGCCCGGGACAGGGACTACGAGCAGTACTTC; cdr3_aa: CASSLVARDRDYEQYF